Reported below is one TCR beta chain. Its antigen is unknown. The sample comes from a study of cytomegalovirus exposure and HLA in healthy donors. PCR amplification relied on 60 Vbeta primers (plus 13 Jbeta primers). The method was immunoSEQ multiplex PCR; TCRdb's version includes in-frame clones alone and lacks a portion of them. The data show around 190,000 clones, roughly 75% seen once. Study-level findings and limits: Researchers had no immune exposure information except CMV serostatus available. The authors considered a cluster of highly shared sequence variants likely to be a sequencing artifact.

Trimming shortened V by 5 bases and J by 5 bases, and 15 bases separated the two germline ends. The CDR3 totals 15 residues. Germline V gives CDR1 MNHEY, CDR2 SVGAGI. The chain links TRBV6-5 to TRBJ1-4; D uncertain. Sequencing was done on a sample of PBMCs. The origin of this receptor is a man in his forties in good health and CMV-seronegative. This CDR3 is CASSPPGRSNEKLFF. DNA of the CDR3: TGTGCCAGCAGTCCCCCCGGGAGGTCGAATGAAAAACTGTTTTTT.